This is a list of T cell receptor beta chains from one sample in a study of T cells in Graves' hyperthyroidism and ophthalmopathy. TCRdb re-derived calls from the multiplex PCR reads in MiXCR, one entry per CDR3 protein. The sample lists about 840,000 distinct CDR3 sequences, around 39% occurring once. What was sequenced was blood. These receptors were taken from a man aged 18 to 29 with Graves' hyperthyroidism. Each CDR3 is given with its conserved first and last residue. The D gene is left open where the match is weak. Clone size is not always given. Where it is, it says once, few, many or a class for expanded clones.

J: TRBJ2-2
D: .
size: many
V: TRBV15
CDR3: CATSRDWASANTGELFF
DNA: TGTGCCACCAGCAGAGATTGGGCTAGCGCGAACACCGGGGAGCTGTTTTTT

J: TRBJ1-2
D: TRBD1
size: many
V: TRBV9
CDR3: CASSLYGQANYGYTF
DNA: TGTGCCAGCAGCCTATACGGACAGGCTAACTATGGCTACACCTTC

J: TRBJ1-2
D: TRBD1
size: .
V: TRBV30
CDR3: CACLRDRAYGYTF
DNA: TGTGCCTGCCTTCGGGACAGGGCCTATGGCTACACCTTC

J: TRBJ1-6
D: TRBD1
size: .
V: TRBV15
CDR3: CAGSDRGYNSPLHF
DNA: TGTGCCGGCTCGGACAGGGGGTATAATTCACCCCTCCACTTT

J: TRBJ2-2
D: .
size: few
V: TRBV5-1
CDR3: CASNEGGNTGELFF
DNA: TGCGCCAGCAATGAGGGAGGGAACACCGGGGAGCTGTTTTTT

J: TRBJ1-6
D: TRBD1
size: many
V: TRBV20-1
CDR3: CSATTGTGNSPLHF
DNA: TGCAGTGCTACCACCGGGACAGGGAATTCACCCCTCCACTTT

J: TRBJ1-3
D: .
size: few
V: TRBV9
CDR3: CASSGPGKNTIYF
DNA: TGTGCCAGCAGCGGTCCAGGGAAGAACACCATATATTTT

J: TRBJ2-7
D: TRBD1
size: few
V: TRBV12-3/TRBV12-4
CDR3: CASSLPGQGPPYEQYF
DNA: TGTGCCAGCAGTTTGCCGGGACAGGGACCACCCTACGAGCAGTACTTC

J: TRBJ2-7
D: .
size: many
V: TRBV29-1
CDR3: CSVAELSYEQYF
DNA: TGCAGCGTAGCGGAATTATCCTACGAGCAGTACTTC

J: TRBJ1-5
D: TRBD1
size: many
V: TRBV12-3/TRBV12-4
CDR3: CASRGTGQQAQHF
DNA: TGTGCCAGCAGAGGGACAGGCCAACAAGCCCAGCATTTT

J: TRBJ1-2
D: TRBD1
size: many
V: TRBV4-2
CDR3: CASNGQGHGYTF
DNA: TGTGCCAGCAACGGACAGGGTCATGGCTACACCTTC

J: TRBJ1-1
D: .
size: many
V: TRBV18
CDR3: CASSPPGQRLEAFF
DNA: TGTGCCAGCTCACCACCCGGACAGCGACTTGAAGCTTTCTTT

J: TRBJ1-1
D: .
size: .
V: TRBV29-1
CDR3: CSVELDLDSPRSLEAFF
DNA: TGCAGCGTTGAATTAGACCTGGACAGTCCCCGTAGCCTCGAAGCTTTCTTT

J: TRBJ1-3
D: .
size: many
V: TRBV2
CDR3: CAPRAGNTIYF
DNA: TGTGCCCCCCGGGCTGGAAACACCATATATTTT

J: TRBJ1-2
D: TRBD1
size: .
V: TRBV10-3
CDR3: CVSNDRGYGYTF
DNA: TGTGTCAGCAACGACAGGGGATATGGCTACACCTTC

J: TRBJ1-6
D: .
size: many
V: TRBV10-3
CDR3: CAISAAGRDSPLHF
DNA: TGTGCCATCAGCGCCGCCGGGAGGGATTCACCCCTCCACTTT

J: TRBJ1-1
D: .
size: many
V: TRBV29-1
CDR3: CSVVGTANTEAFF
DNA: TGCAGCGTTGTGGGGACGGCCAACACTGAAGCTTTCTTT

J: TRBJ2-2
D: TRBD1
size: few
V: TRBV5-1
CDR3: CASSESGTGNTGELFF
DNA: TGCGCCAGCAGCGAGTCCGGGACAGGGAACACCGGGGAGCTGTTTTTT

J: TRBJ1-4
D: TRBD1
size: .
V: TRBV5-1
CDR3: CASRGTGGNEKLFF
DNA: TGCGCCAGCAGAGGTACAGGGGGGAATGAAAAACTGTTTTTT

J: TRBJ2-5
D: TRBD1
size: few
V: TRBV5-1
CDR3: CASREGQGGETQYF
DNA: TGCGCCAGCAGGGAGGGACAGGGAGGAGAGACCCAGTACTTC

J: TRBJ2-2
D: .
size: .
V: TRBV10-3
CDR3: CAISEVWPNTGELFF
DNA: TGTGCCATCAGTGAGGTCTGGCCCAACACCGGGGAGCTGTTTTTT

J: TRBJ1-3
D: .
size: .
V: TRBV9
CDR3: CASSQGTGRGNTIYF
DNA: TGTGCCAGCAGCCAAGGTACAGGAAGAGGAAACACCATATATTTT

J: TRBJ2-7
D: .
size: .
V: TRBV29-1
CDR3: CSVVQGIPGNTGEQYF
DNA: TGCAGCGTTGTTCAGGGAATCCCTGGAAACACGGGCGAGCAGTACTTC

J: TRBJ1-4
D: .
size: .
V: TRBV25-1
CDR3: CASSDRGSTNEKLFF
DNA: TGTGCCAGCAGTGACAGGGGATCAACTAATGAAAAACTGTTTTTT

J: TRBJ1-1
D: .
size: .
V: TRBV7-9
CDR3: CASGTSGREAFF
DNA: TGTGCCAGCGGGACTAGCGGGAGAGAAGCTTTCTTT

J: TRBJ1-5
D: TRBD1
size: .
V: TRBV7-3
CDR3: CASSSPTPGQTTYSNQPQHF
DNA: TGTGCCAGCAGCTCCCCAACGCCGGGACAGACTACTTATAGCAATCAGCCCCAGCATTTT

J: TRBJ2-2
D: TRBD1
size: .
V: TRBV5-4
CDR3: CASSLQGDHTGELFF
DNA: TGTGCCAGCAGCTTGCAGGGGGATCACACCGGGGAGCTGTTTTTT

J: TRBJ1-6
D: .
size: .
V: TRBV4-3
CDR3: CASSQDRIYSPLHF
DNA: TGCGCCAGCAGCCAAGATCGGATCTATTCACCCCTCCACTTT

J: TRBJ2-5
D: .
size: many
V: TRBV7-8
CDR3: CASSYRALNGETQYF
DNA: TGTGCCAGCAGCTACCGGGCACTCAACGGCGAGACCCAGTACTTC

J: TRBJ1-5
D: TRBD1
size: many
V: TRBV10-3
CDR3: CATGTVNQPQHF
DNA: TGTGCCACCGGGACAGTCAATCAGCCCCAGCATTTT

J: TRBJ2-7
D: TRBD2
size: few
V: TRBV20-1
CDR3: CSAKSGGPTYEQYF
DNA: TGCAGTGCTAAGAGCGGGGGGCCCACCTACGAGCAGTACTTC

J: TRBJ1-1
D: .
size: many
V: TRBV7-9
CDR3: CASTRPGGGNTEAFF
DNA: TGTGCCAGCACCAGGCCGGGGGGCGGGAACACTGAAGCTTTCTTT

J: TRBJ2-7
D: .
size: .
V: TRBV7-2
CDR3: CASSLYFDYEQYF
DNA: TGTGCCAGCAGCTTATATTTTGACTACGAGCAGTACTTC

J: TRBJ2-5
D: .
size: many
V: TRBV5-5
CDR3: CASSLHGVETQYF
DNA: TGTGCCAGCAGCTTACACGGGGTAGAGACCCAGTACTTC

J: TRBJ1-2
D: TRBD1
size: .
V: TRBV20-1
CDR3: CSASGPGGVNYGYTF
DNA: TGCAGTGCTAGTGGGCCAGGGGGCGTCAACTATGGCTACACCTTC

J: TRBJ1-6
D: TRBD1
size: once
V: TRBV2
CDR3: CASSFGQEGNSPLHF
DNA: TGTGCCAGCAGTTTCGGACAGGAGGGGAATTCACCCCTCCACTTT